These 28 T cell receptor beta chains originate from one sample sequenced in a study of blood T cell repertoires in COVID-19. The table came from immunoSEQ multiplex PCR; TCRdb's copy has only in-frame clones and leaves some out. The sample lists about 100,000 clones, 80% seen once, with approximately 30% in the top ten. Sequencing was done on a sample of peripheral blood. Every receptor here comes from a man between 65 and 80 years old with active or convalescent COVID-19.

The chain employs TRBV7-9 and TRBJ2-1; D call uncertain. The CDR3 is 11 residues long. Germline V gives CDR1 SEHNR, CDR2 FQNEAQ (reference sequence). Trimming pared 1 base from V and 9 bases from J, leaving 4 bases between. CDR3: CASSLDGEQFF. The CDR3 nucleotides are TGTGCCAGCAGCTTAGACGGTGAGCAGTTCTTC.

The J gene is TRBJ2-2, the V gene TRBV3-1 (or the pseudogene TRBV3-2); TRBD1 agrees at 8 bases. CDR3 length equals 16 residues. Germline V gene data show CDR1 as LGHDT and CDR2 as YNNKEL (reference sequence). V lost 4 bases and J lost 1; bases outside the gene matches: 5. Here the CDR3 reads CASSPSGTGNTGELFF. The CDR3, as DNA: TGTGCCAGCAGCCCCAGTGGGACAGGGAACACCGGGGAGCTGTTTTTT.

The chain joins TRBV28 to TRBJ1-4; D is perhaps TRBD1 (5 bases). Trimming pared 1 base from V and 3 bases from J, leaving 9 bases between. Germline lookup yields CDR1 MDHEN and CDR2 SYDVKM. This CDR3 comprises 15 residues. Written as DNA, the CDR3 is TGTGCCAGCAGTTTATCGGGGGTCCCTAATGAAAAACTGTTTTTT. Protein product: CASSLSGVPNEKLFF.

V usage is TRBV30 and J usage is TRBJ2-7, with 12 nucleotides matching TRBD1. Germline loops: CDR1 GTSNPN, CDR2 SVGIG (reference sequence). The length of the CDR3 is 14 residues. J gave up 6 bases and V 3 bases, and 6 bases lay outside the gene matches. DNA of the CDR3: TGTGCCTGGAGCGGGACAGGGGGCCAGGCCGAGCAGTACTTC. It is translated as CAWSGTGGQAEQYF.

The rearrangement joins TRBV9 to TRBJ2-1, with TRBD1 identical over 9 bases. This CDR3 has 16 amino acids. Germline V gene data show CDR1 as SGDLS and CDR2 as YYNGEE. J was trimmed by 7 bases and V by 0 bases; bases with no gene match: 8. CDR3 DNA sequence: TGTGCCAGCAGCGTAGTAGAAGGGACAGGGAGGAATGAGCAGTTCTTC. Its translation is CASSVVEGTGRNEQFF.

This chain joins TRBV11-1 and TRBJ2-5; 9 nucleotides agree with TRBD2. The CDR3 is 16 residues long. Looked up from germline, CDR1 is SGHAT and CDR2 is FQDESV (reference sequence). The V gene end was trimmed by 5 bases and the J gene end by 5 bases; junction bases not matched to a gene: 12. Here the CDR3 reads CASSRDRTSAGETQYF. Written as DNA, the CDR3 is TGTGCCAGCAGCCGCGACCGGACTAGCGCGGGGGAGACCCAGTACTTC.

The chain uses TRBV27 and TRBJ1-1; 8 bases match TRBD1. J lost 4 bases, V lost 5 bases, and 9 bases had no gene match. Germline CDR1 MNHEY, CDR2 SMNVEV (reference sequence). The CDR3 consists of 15 residues. CDR3 protein: CASSNSPDRATEAFF. CDR3 nucleotides: TGTGCCAGCAGTAACTCCCCGGACAGGGCCACTGAAGCTTTCTTT.

The chain joins TRBV12-3 or TRBV12-4 to TRBJ1-2; 9 nucleotides line up with TRBD1. V trimming: 5 bases; J trimming: 10 bases; junction bases outside the gene matches: 8. The CDR3 runs 13 residues. The CDR3 DNA is TGTGCCAGCAGTCCCGGACAGGGGACTCTCTACACCTTC. This sequence encodes CASSPGQGTLYTF.

CDR3 loop: CASGQGPPEAFF. The CDR3 nucleotides read TGTGCCAGCGGACAGGGACCTCCTGAAGCTTTCTTT. The rearrangement joins TRBV19 to TRBJ1-1; TRBD1 matches at 8 bases. CDR3 size: 12 residues. V lost 9 bases to trimming and J lost 6 bases; unmatched junction nucleotides: 6. CDR1 and CDR2 (germline): LNHDA, SQIVND (reference sequence).

The chain combines TRBV10-3 with TRBJ2-1, with TRBD1 matching over 12 bases. Germline CDR1 reads ENHRY; CDR2 reads SYGVKD. The CDR3 length is 15 residues. Unmatched junction bases numbered 7, after V lost 6 bases and J lost 7 bases. The CDR3 is CAIRGRDRGLNEQFF. CDR3 nucleotide sequence: TGTGCCATCAGGGGGCGGGACAGGGGGCTGAATGAGCAGTTCTTC.

This rearrangement joins TRBV27 to TRBJ2-7; the match to TRBD1 covers 7 bases. The V and J ends lost 5 bases and 3 bases, in that order; junction bases with no gene match: 10. This CDR3 has 15 residues. The germline gives CDR1 MNHEY, CDR2 SMNVEV (reference sequence). This CDR3 reads CASSILGQPDYEQYF. CDR3 in DNA: TGTGCCAGCAGTATACTGGGACAGCCGGACTACGAGCAGTACTTC.

The chain employs TRBV28 and TRBJ2-2, with a possible D match to TRBD1 (5 bases). The ends were cut back, 2 bases at V and 8 bases at J, with 12 bases in the middle. The germline V gene has CDR1 MDHEN and CDR2 SYDVKM. There are 14 residues in the CDR3. This CDR3 is CASSLAAPGGELFF. The CDR3 DNA reads as TGTGCCAGCAGTTTAGCCGCCCCAGGGGGGGAGCTGTTTTTT.

The chain employs TRBV18 and TRBJ1-1, with 8 nucleotides matching TRBD1. This CDR3 has 15 amino acids. Unmatched junction bases numbered 3, after V lost 3 bases and J lost 0 bases. The V gene's germline CDR1 is KGHSH and CDR2 LQKENI. The CDR3 reads CASSPGQVMNTEAFF. Here the CDR3 DNA reads TGTGCCAGCTCACCGGGACAGGTGATGAACACTGAAGCTTTCTTT. Filled out from reference TRBV18 and TRBJ1-1, the complete variable domain reads NAGVMQNPRHLVRRRGQEARLRCSPMKGHSHVYWYRQLPEEGLKFMVYLQKENIIDESGMPKERFSAEFPKEGPSILRIQQVVRGDSAAYFCASSPGQVMNTEAFFGQGTRLTVV.

The V and J genes are TRBV28 and TRBJ1-1, with D perhaps TRBD1 (6 bases). CDR3 size: 17 residues. CDR1 and CDR2 (germline): MDHEN, SYDVKM. V lost 3 bases and J 1 base, leaving 18 bases between the germline ends. Here the CDR3 DNA reads TGTGCCAGCAGTTTCGACAGTCCAGGGGTAAGGAACACTGAAGCTTTCTTT. Translating it yields CASSFDSPGVRNTEAFF.

The chain combines TRBV25-1 with TRBJ2-7; the match to TRBD2 covers 7 bases. Germline CDR1 MGHDK, CDR2 SYGVNS. The J segment lost 6 bases and the V segment lost 1 base, leaving 6 bases of the junction unmatched. This CDR3 has 14 residues. The CDR3 reads CASSEFISGGEQYF. The CDR3 nucleotides read TGTGCCAGCAGTGAATTTATCTCGGGGGGCGAGCAGTACTTC.

The rearrangement uses TRBV2 and TRBJ1-3; D remains unclear. Trimming removed 4 bases from V and 0 bases from J, with 4 bases in between. CDR1 is SNHLY and CDR2 is FYNNEI in the germline V gene. This CDR3 has 13 residues. The CDR3, as DNA: TGTGCCAGCAGTGTCAGCTCTGGAAACACCATATATTTT. It specifies CASSVSSGNTIYF.

A word on this clone: Different DNA sequences within this sample yield the same CDR3. CDR3 protein: CASSQDLAGGRDTQYF. The CDR3 DNA reads as TGCGCCAGCAGCCAAGATCTGGCGGGGGGGCGGGATACGCAGTATTTT. The V gene is TRBV4-3, the J gene TRBJ2-3, with 9 bases aligning to TRBD2. The trim removed 0 bases at V and 6 bases at J, leaving 7 bases unmatched. The germline CDR1 and CDR2 sequences are LGHNA and YSLEER. This CDR3 has 16 amino acids.

The chain uses TRBV2 and TRBJ2-5; D may be TRBD1 (5 bases). Germline V gives CDR1 SNHLY, CDR2 FYNNEI. V lost 9 bases to trimming and J lost 5 bases, with 7 bases between them. CDR3 size: 10 residues. CDR3 sequence (DNA): TGTGCCAGTAGGGGCGAGACCCAGTACTTC. The encoded protein is CASRGETQYF.

The chain is built from TRBV5-1 and TRBJ1-6; D is uncertain. V was trimmed by 9 bases and J by 7 bases, leaving 17 bases between them. The CDR3 sequence is 14 residues long. Germline-derived CDR1 and CDR2 are SGHRS and YFSETQ. CDR3 sequence: CATSAGDNNSPLHF. DNA of the CDR3: TGCGCCACCTCGGCCGGGGATAACAATTCACCCCTCCACTTT.

This chain joins TRBV5-5 and TRBJ1-3; D unclear. V lost 1 base and J 2 bases, leaving 7 bases between the germline ends. The CDR3 is made up of 14 amino acids. Germline loops: CDR1 SGHKS, CDR2 YYEKEE (reference sequence). The CDR3 DNA is TGTGCCAGCAGCTTGCCATCGGCTGGAAACACCATATATTTT. Its translation is CASSLPSAGNTIYF.

J is TRBJ2-3 and V is TRBV7-9, with D possibly being TRBD2 (5 bases). This CDR3 has 16 amino acids. Per germline, CDR1 SEHNR and CDR2 FQNEAQ (reference sequence). Trimming left V 5 bases short and J 5 bases short, with 20 bases between. Here the CDR3 DNA reads TGTGCCAGCAGCCCCCCGGACTCCGGACGTATAGATACGCAGTATTTT. This encodes CASSPPDSGRIDTQYF. The full variable domain, with the rest looked up from reference TRBV7-9 and TRBJ2-3, is DTGVSQNPRHKITKRGQNVTFRCDPISEHNRLYWYRQTLGQGPEFLTYFQNEAQLEKSRLLSDRFSAERPKGSFSTLEIQRTEQGDSAMYLCASSPPDSGRIDTQYFGPGTRLTVL.

The rearrangement uses TRBV18 and TRBJ1-4; 7 positions agree with TRBD1. Germline CDR1 is KGHSH and CDR2 is LQKENI. Trimming took 3 bases from V and 13 from J; bases not matched to a gene: 11. The CDR3 has 14 residues. The CDR3 protein is CASSPRDSVPPLFF. In DNA form, the CDR3 reads TGTGCCAGCTCACCCCGGGACAGTGTCCCCCCACTGTTTTTT.

The chain joins TRBV7-2 to TRBJ2-5; 9 bases line up with TRBD1. CDR3 length: 15 amino acids. Per the germline V gene, CDR1 is SGHTA and CDR2 is FQGNSA. V shed 4 bases, J shed 4 bases, and the junction held 7 bases outside the gene matches. The DNA for the CDR3 is TGTGCCAGCAGCTCCTGGACAGGGGCGGGAGAGACCCAGTACTTC. As protein: CASSSWTGAGETQYF.

The chain is built from TRBV28 and TRBJ1-6, with 7 positions matching TRBD1. There are 15 residues in the CDR3. Per germline, CDR1 MDHEN and CDR2 SYDVKM. Trimming at V came to 0 bases and at J to 7 bases, leaving 3 bases not matched to a gene. The DNA for the CDR3 is TGTGCCAGCAGTTTATGGGCAGGGGGGAATTCACCCCTCCACTTT. This codes for CASSLWAGGNSPLHF.

This chain uses TRBV29-1 with TRBJ1-2; D is perhaps TRBD1 (5 bases). With 3 bases removed from V and 8 bases from J, the gap between germline ends came to 13 bases. Germline V gene data show CDR1 as SQVTM and CDR2 as ANQGSEA. CDR3 length: 12 amino acids. CDR3: CSVDRASDGYTF. The DNA of the CDR3 is TGCAGCGTTGACAGGGCGTCCGACGGCTACACCTTC. The full variable domain, rest sourced from reference TRBV29-1 and TRBJ1-2, is SAVISQKPSRDICQRGTSLTIQCQVDSQVTMMFWYRQQPGQSLTLIATANQGSEATYESGFVIDKFPISRPNLTFSTLTVSNMSPEDSSIYLCSVDRASDGYTFGSGTRLTVV.

The chain employs TRBV15 and TRBJ1-4, with TRBD1 matching over 10 bases. The CDR3 runs to 16 residues. Germline CDR1 is LNHNV and CDR2 is YYDKDF (reference sequence). The V gene end was trimmed by 2 bases and the J gene end by 5 bases; junction bases not matched to a gene: 5. The CDR3 bases are TGTGCCACCAGCAGACCTATGGGACAGGGGAATGAAAAACTGTTTTTT. This gives the protein CATSRPMGQGNEKLFF.

This clone was recorded a few times. The chain recombines TRBV25-1 with TRBJ2-3; TRBD2 agrees at 7 bases. The CDR3 runs to 15 residues. The V gene end was trimmed by 6 bases and the J gene end by 3 bases; junction bases not matched to a gene: 9. Looked up from germline, CDR1 is MGHDK and CDR2 is SYGVNS. The CDR3 protein is CASSGGGRSTDTQYF. CDR3 in DNA: TGTGCCAGCAGCGGGGGAGGGAGGTCGACAGATACGCAGTATTTT.

This chain uses TRBV24-1 with TRBJ2-3; TRBD2 aligns across 7 bases. V dropped 4 bases and J dropped 6; count of bases not matched to a gene: 12. CDR1 KGHDR and CDR2 SFDVKD come from the germline V gene. CDR3 size: 16 residues. This CDR3 is CATSDPSGGEGDTQYF. DNA for the CDR3: TGTGCCACCAGTGACCCTTCTGGCGGGGAGGGGGATACGCAGTATTTT.